The 3 T cell receptor beta chains below were found in one sample sequenced in a study of regulatory T cells in long-lasting Graves disease. Time point described: newly diagnosed GD, antithyroid drugs for less than 3 months. Preparation of the TCR library used RNA extracted from PBMCs. Arm-PCR of CDR3 regions with iRepertoire HTBI primers generated TCR beta libraries. TCRdb processed the multiplex PCR reads anew with MiXCR; each CDR3 protein has one entry. The sample consists of around 400,000 distinct CDR3 sequences, 10% to 15% of them appearing once. The same data also contributed to another study, on T cells in Graves' hyperthyroidism and ophthalmopathy.

Sample: peripheral blood mononuclear cells (PBMCs), taken at new diagnosis, from a patient treated with antithyroid drugs. These receptors were collected from a woman younger than 30 with Graves disease.

In its sample, this clonotype was seen many times. The chain joins TRBV7-9 to TRBJ2-2; the D is unclear. This CDR3 comprises 11 residues. Looked up from germline, CDR1 is SEHNR and CDR2 is FQNEAQ (reference sequence). V was cut by 5 bases and J by 3 bases, with 1 base left in between. CDR3 protein: CASSDTGELFF. DNA of the CDR3: TGTGCCAGCAGCGACACCGGGGAGCTGTTTTTT.

A few counts support this clonotype. The J gene is TRBJ1-2, the V gene TRBV18; no firm D call. The CDR3 sequence is 14 residues long. The V end lost 3 bases, the J end lost 7 bases, and 15 bases lay between the germline ends. Looked up from germline, CDR1 is KGHSH and CDR2 is LQKENI. In nucleotides, the CDR3 is TGTGCCAGCTCACCGCAGGAGTGGTTTGCTGGCTACACCTTC. Translation gives CASSPQEWFAGYTF.

This clonotype appeared a few times. This chain connects TRBV18 to TRBJ1-4; D ambiguous. Germline CDR1 and CDR2: KGHSH and LQKENI. There are 17 residues in the CDR3. Trimming left V 3 bases short and J 7 bases short, with 21 bases between. The CDR3 coding sequence is TGTGCCAGCTCACCTTCCCCTGCATGGGCACCATCTGAAAAACTGTTTTTT. It translates to CASSPSPAWAPSEKLFF.